A selection of T cell receptor beta chains follows, all from one sample in a study of blood T cell repertoires in COVID-19. This table comes from immunoSEQ multiplex PCR, and its TCRdb copy is limited to in-frame clones, with some not included. This repertoire shows some 250,000 clones, around 90% found once; its top ten account for 0.99%. Specimen: peripheral blood. The receptors shown here come from a woman aged 40-49 years who had recovered from COVID-19. CDR3s include the opening cysteine and the closing phenylalanine or tryptophan. Each record gives: clone size, J gene, D gene, CDR3 length, V gene, CDR3 protein, CDR3 DNA. A D gene is named only where the DNA matches it firmly. Expanded clones get a size class; other rows say once, few or many, or leave the size out.

NA TRBJ2-5 NA 12 TRBV5-1 CASSGQQETQYF TGCGCCAGCAGCGGGCAGCAAGAGACCCAGTACTTC
NA TRBJ2-1 TRBD2 16 TRBV7-9 CASSDLAGVSYNEQFF TGTGCCAGCAGCGACCTAGCGGGAGTCTCCTACAATGAGCAGTTCTTC
NA TRBJ2-5 TRBD1 14 TRBV6-2/TRBV6-3 CASSRGQAQETQYF TGTGCCAGCAGTAGGGGACAGGCCCAAGAGACCCAGTACTTC
NA TRBJ2-4 TRBD1 15 TRBV7-2 CASSPQGQPRNIQYF TGTGCCAGCAGCCCCCAGGGACAGCCGCGTAACATTCAGTACTTC
NA TRBJ2-1 TRBD2 16 TRBV11-2 CASATRGASGTNEQFF TGTGCCAGCGCCACAAGGGGAGCTAGCGGGACAAATGAGCAGTTCTTC
NA TRBJ1-2 NA 15 TRBV5-1 CASSLAEGAGYGYTF TGCGCCAGCAGCTTGGCCGAGGGTGCGGGCTATGGCTACACCTTC
once TRBJ2-1 TRBD2 16 TRBV7-2 CASRLAGGWANNEQFF TGTGCCAGCAGGTTAGCGGGAGGATGGGCGAACAATGAGCAGTTCTTC
NA TRBJ2-2 NA 16 TRBV9 CASSRESGRGSGELFF TGTGCCAGCAGCCGGGAAAGTGGGAGAGGGAGCGGGGAGCTGTTTTTT
NA TRBJ2-1 TRBD2 14 TRBV6-4 CASSPGLAGDEQFF TGTGCCAGCAGCCCAGGACTAGCGGGGGATGAGCAGTTCTTC
NA TRBJ2-1 TRBD2 13 TRBV5-1 CASLGGSYNEQFF TGCGCCAGTTTGGGAGGGTCCTACAATGAGCAGTTCTTC
NA TRBJ1-2 NA 15 TRBV11-2 CASSSPGMGGYGYTF TGTGCCAGCAGCTCCCCGGGGATGGGGGGCTATGGCTACACCTTC
once TRBJ2-2 TRBD1 17 TRBV7-3 CASSLWSGDRYTGELFF TGTGCCAGCAGCTTATGGTCCGGGGACAGATACACCGGGGAGCTGTTTTTT
NA TRBJ1-2 NA 15 TRBV23-1 CASSPPQGQNYGYTF TGCGCCAGCAGCCCCCCCCAGGGGCAGAACTATGGCTACACCTTC
NA TRBJ2-7 NA 14 TRBV5-6 CASSPGRGLGEQYF TGTGCCAGCAGCCCCGGTAGGGGCTTGGGCGAGCAGTACTTC
NA TRBJ1-4 NA 16 TRBV7-9 CASPQAATATNEKLFF TGTGCCAGCCCCCAGGCCGCCACAGCAACTAATGAAAAACTGTTTTTT
NA TRBJ2-3 TRBD2 16 TRBV9 CASTRGLAASTDTQYF TGTGCCAGCACCCGAGGACTAGCGGCCAGCACAGATACGCAGTATTTT
NA TRBJ2-7 NA 18 TRBV4-1 CASSQDHLNLGGSYEQYF TGCGCCAGCAGCCAAGATCACCTTAACCTAGGGGGATCCTACGAGCAGTACTTC
NA TRBJ2-3 NA 14 TRBV30 CAPSNSGSTDTQYF TGTGCCCCATCAAATAGCGGAAGCACAGATACGCAGTATTTT
NA TRBJ1-5 NA 14 TRBV5-6 CASSFRSPGQPQHF TGTGCCAGCAGCTTTAGGTCCCCGGGGCAGCCCCAGCATTTT
NA TRBJ1-2 NA 15 TRBV6-5 CASSYSGGLVYGYTF TGTGCCAGCAGTTACTCGGGGGGGCTCGTCTATGGCTACACCTTC
NA TRBJ2-3 NA 14 TRBV18 CASSAPGSLDTQYF TGTGCCAGCTCAGCCCCGGGGTCGCTAGATACGCAGTATTTT
NA TRBJ1-4 TRBD1 15 TRBV10-3 CAISGQGFANEKLFF TGTGCCATCAGTGGACAGGGGTTCGCTAATGAAAAACTGTTTTTT
once TRBJ1-2 NA 12 TRBV7-9 CASSLVPRGYTF TGTGCCAGCAGCTTAGTACCCAGGGGCTACACCTTC
NA TRBJ1-2 NA 14 TRBV6-2/TRBV6-3 CASGPGGVDYGYTF TGTGCCAGCGGCCCCGGGGGGGTCGACTATGGCTACACCTTC
NA TRBJ1-5 NA 20 TRBV6-2/TRBV6-3 CASSSPRGTQGRYSNQPQHF TGTGCCAGCAGTTCTCCTAGGGGGACGCAGGGACGGTATAGCAATCAGCCCCAGCATTTT
NA TRBJ2-1 TRBD1 16 TRBV4-1 CASSQGPGQGHREQFF TGCGCCAGCAGCCAGGGACCGGGACAGGGCCATAGGGAGCAGTTCTTC
few TRBJ2-2 TRBD2 16 TRBV9 CASSVGLAGLTGELFF TGTGCCAGCAGCGTAGGGCTAGCGGGACTTACCGGGGAGCTGTTTTTT
NA TRBJ1-4 NA 15 TRBV30 CAGPSSGGGIEKLFF TGTGCCGGGCCCAGCTCCGGGGGTGGCATAGAAAAACTGTTTTTT
NA TRBJ2-1 TRBD2 16 TRBV11-3 CASSLVSSGRADEQFF TGTGCCAGCAGCTTAGTTAGTAGCGGGAGGGCCGATGAGCAGTTCTTC
few TRBJ1-4 NA 13 TRBV19 CASSRTNNEKLFF TGTGCCAGTAGCCGGACAAACAATGAAAAACTGTTTTTT
once TRBJ2-3 TRBD2 16 TRBV24-1 CATSEPPSGLRDTQYF TGTGCCACCAGTGAACCCCCTAGCGGCCTCCGAGATACGCAGTATTTT
NA TRBJ1-2 TRBD1 16 TRBV6-1 CASSETGTVPNYGYTF TGTGCCAGCAGTGAAACCGGGACAGTTCCTAACTATGGCTACACCTTC
NA TRBJ1-5 NA 12 TRBV30 CAWRQGNQPQHF TGTGCCTGGAGACAGGGAAATCAGCCCCAGCATTTT
NA TRBJ1-4 TRBD1 14 TRBV7-3 CASSSGGTNEKLFF TGTGCCAGCAGCTCAGGGGGGACTAATGAAAAACTGTTTTTT
NA TRBJ2-7 TRBD1 14 TRBV7-2 CASSPPGGLYEQYF TGTGCCAGCAGCCCGCCAGGGGGTCTCTACGAGCAGTACTTC
NA TRBJ1-2 NA 11 TRBV6-6 CASSPRDGYTF TGTGCCAGCAGTCCCAGGGATGGCTACACCTTC
NA TRBJ2-7 TRBD2 15 TRBV7-8 CASRPGTSGNYEQYF TGTGCCAGCAGGCCAGGGACTAGCGGTAACTACGAGCAGTACTTC
NA TRBJ2-3 TRBD1 19 TRBV6-2/TRBV6-3 CASSYSKVPRQGPTDTQYF TGTGCCAGCAGTTACTCGAAGGTTCCCAGACAGGGACCCACAGATACGCAGTATTTT
few TRBJ1-6 NA 14 TRBV27 CASSHPAYNSPLHF TGTGCCAGCAGTCACCCGGCCTATAATTCACCCCTCCACTTT
NA TRBJ2-5 NA 15 TRBV5-1 CASSHLRGLTETQYF TGCGCCAGCAGTCACCTCAGGGGATTGACAGAGACCCAGTACTTC
few TRBJ2-1 TRBD1 13 TRBV29-1 CSAGQGVSNEQFF TGCAGCGCCGGACAGGGGGTTTCCAATGAGCAGTTCTTC
NA TRBJ1-1 NA 14 TRBV19 CASRLGGWDTEAFF TGTGCCAGTAGACTGGGGGGGTGGGACACTGAAGCTTTCTTT
NA TRBJ2-7 TRBD2 15 TRBV7-3 CASSPAGGDSYEQYF TGTGCCAGCAGCCCCGCGGGGGGGGACTCCTACGAGCAGTACTTC
NA TRBJ2-6 TRBD1 17 TRBV14 CASSQGTGLSGANVLTF TGTGCCAGCAGCCAAGGGACAGGCCTCTCTGGGGCCAACGTCCTGACTTTC
once TRBJ2-1 TRBD2 14 TRBV3-1/TRBV3-2 CASSRLSGRNEQFF TGTGCCAGCAGCAGGCTGAGCGGGAGAAATGAGCAGTTCTTC